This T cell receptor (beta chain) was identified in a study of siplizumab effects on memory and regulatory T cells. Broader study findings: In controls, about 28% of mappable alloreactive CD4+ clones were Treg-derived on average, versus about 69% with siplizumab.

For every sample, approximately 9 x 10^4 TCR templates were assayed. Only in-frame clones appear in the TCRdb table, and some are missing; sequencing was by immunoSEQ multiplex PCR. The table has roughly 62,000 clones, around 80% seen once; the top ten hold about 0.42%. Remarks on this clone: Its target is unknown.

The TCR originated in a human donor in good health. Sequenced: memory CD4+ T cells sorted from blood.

The CDR3, as DNA: TGCGCCAGCAGCCAAGAAGGGTCGAGGCAGGAGGAGACCCAGTACTTC. This encodes CASSQEGSRQEETQYF. This chain joins TRBV4-3 and TRBJ2-5; no reliable D call. V was trimmed by 0 bases and J by 5 bases, leaving 16 bases between them. Germline V CDR1 and CDR2: LGHNA, YSLEER. CDR3 size: 16 residues.